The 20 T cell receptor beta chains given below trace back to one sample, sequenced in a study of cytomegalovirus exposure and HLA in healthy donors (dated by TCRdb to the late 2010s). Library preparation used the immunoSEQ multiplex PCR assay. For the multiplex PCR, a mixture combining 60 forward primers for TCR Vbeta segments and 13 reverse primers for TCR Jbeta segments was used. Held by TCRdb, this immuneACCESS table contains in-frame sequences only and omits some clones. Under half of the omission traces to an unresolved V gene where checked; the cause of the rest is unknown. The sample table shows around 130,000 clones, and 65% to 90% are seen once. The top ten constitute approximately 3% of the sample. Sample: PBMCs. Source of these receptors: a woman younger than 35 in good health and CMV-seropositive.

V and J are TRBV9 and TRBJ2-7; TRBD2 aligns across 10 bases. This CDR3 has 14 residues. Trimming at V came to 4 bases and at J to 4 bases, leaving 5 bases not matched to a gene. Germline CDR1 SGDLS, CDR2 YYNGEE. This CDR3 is CASSLSGGPYEQYF. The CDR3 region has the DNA TGTGCCAGCAGCCTTAGCGGGGGGCCATACGAGCAGTACTTC.

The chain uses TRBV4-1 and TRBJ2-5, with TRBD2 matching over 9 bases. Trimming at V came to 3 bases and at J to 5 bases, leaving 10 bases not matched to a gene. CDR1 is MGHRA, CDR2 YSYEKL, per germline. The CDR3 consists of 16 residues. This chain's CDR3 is CASSQRGSGGEETQYF. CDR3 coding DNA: TGCGCCAGCAGCCAGCGAGGTAGCGGGGGCGAGGAGACCCAGTACTTC.

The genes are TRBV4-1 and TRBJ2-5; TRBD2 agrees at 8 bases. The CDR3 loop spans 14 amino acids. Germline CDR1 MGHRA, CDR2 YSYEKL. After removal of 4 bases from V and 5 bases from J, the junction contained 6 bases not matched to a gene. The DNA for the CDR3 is TGCGCCAGCAGCCCCCCGGGACTAGTGGAGACCCAGTACTTC. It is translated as CASSPPGLVETQYF.

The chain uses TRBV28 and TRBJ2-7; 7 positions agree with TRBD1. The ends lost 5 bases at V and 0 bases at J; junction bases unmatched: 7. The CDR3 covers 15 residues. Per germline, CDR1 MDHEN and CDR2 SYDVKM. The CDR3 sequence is CASSSAGTDSYEQYF. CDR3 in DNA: TGTGCCAGCAGTAGCGCCGGGACAGACTCCTACGAGCAGTACTTC.

The CDR3 sequence: CASSLALSESATNEKLFF. CDR3 bases: TGTGCCAGCAGCTTAGCGCTTTCGGAGAGCGCAACTAATGAAAAACTGTTTTTT. The chain is built from TRBV7-6 and TRBJ1-4, with no clear D. The CDR3 is 18 residues long. Germline CDR1 and CDR2: SGHVS and FNYEAQ. The germline V and J ends were trimmed by 0 bases and 0 bases, with 14 bases remaining between them.

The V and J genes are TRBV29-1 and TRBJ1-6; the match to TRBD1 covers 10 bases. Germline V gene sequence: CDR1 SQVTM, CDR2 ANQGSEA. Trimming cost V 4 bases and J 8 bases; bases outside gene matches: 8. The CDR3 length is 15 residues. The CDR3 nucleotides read TGCAGCGTTGCATTTGGGACAGGGGCATATTCACCCCTCCACTTT. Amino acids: CSVAFGTGAYSPLHF.

This CDR3 is CASRGTSGGYGTGELFF. The CDR3 DNA reads as TGCGCCAGCAGGGGGACTAGCGGGGGGTATGGCACCGGGGAGCTGTTTTTT. This chain uses TRBV10-2 with TRBJ2-2, with 15 bases identical to TRBD2. V was clipped by 6 bases and J by 4 bases; unmatched bases: 6. The length of the CDR3 is 17 residues. The germline gives CDR1 WSHSY, CDR2 SAAADI.

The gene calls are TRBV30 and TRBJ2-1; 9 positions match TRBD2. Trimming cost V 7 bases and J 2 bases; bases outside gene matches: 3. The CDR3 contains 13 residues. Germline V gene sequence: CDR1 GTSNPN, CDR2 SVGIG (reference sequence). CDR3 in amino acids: CASIAGAYNEQFF. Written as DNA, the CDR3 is TGTGCCTCCATAGCGGGGGCCTACAATGAGCAGTTCTTC.

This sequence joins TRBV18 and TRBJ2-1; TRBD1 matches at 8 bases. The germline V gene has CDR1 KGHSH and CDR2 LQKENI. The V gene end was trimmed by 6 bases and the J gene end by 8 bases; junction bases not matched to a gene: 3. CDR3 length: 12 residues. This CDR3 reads CASSGQVDEQFF. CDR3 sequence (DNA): TGTGCCAGCTCGGGACAGGTGGATGAGCAGTTCTTC.

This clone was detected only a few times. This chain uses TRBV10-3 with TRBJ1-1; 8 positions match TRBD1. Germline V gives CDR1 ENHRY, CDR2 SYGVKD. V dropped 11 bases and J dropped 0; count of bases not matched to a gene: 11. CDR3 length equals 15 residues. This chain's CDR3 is CAAGQGWLVNTEAFF. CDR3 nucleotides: TGTGCCGCAGGACAGGGATGGCTTGTGAACACTGAAGCTTTCTTT.

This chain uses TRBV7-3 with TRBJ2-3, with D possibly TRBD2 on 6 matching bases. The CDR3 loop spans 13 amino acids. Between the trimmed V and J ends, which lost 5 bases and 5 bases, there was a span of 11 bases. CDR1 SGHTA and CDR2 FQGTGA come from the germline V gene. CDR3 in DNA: TGTGCCAGCAGCCACGGGGGTCTAGATACGCAGTATTTT. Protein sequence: CASSHGGLDTQYF.

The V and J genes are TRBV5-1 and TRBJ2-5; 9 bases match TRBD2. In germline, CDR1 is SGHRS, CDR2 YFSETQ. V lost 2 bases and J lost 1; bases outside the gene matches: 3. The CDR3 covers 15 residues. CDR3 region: CASSLRLAAQETQYF. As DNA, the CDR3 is TGCGCCAGCAGCTTACGACTAGCGGCCCAAGAGACCCAGTACTTC.

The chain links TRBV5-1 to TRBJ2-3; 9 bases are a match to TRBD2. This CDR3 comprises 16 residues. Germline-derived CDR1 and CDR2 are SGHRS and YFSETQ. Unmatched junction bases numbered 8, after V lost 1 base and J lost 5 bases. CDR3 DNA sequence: TGCGCCAGCAGCTTGACTGGGCGGGGGGGGATAGATACGCAGTATTTT. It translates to CASSLTGRGGIDTQYF.

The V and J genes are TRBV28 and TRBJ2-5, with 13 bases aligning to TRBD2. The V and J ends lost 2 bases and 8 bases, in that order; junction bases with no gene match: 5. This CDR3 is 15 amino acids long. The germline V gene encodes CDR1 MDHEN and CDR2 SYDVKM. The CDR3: CASSLGLAGAVTQYF. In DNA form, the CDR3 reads TGTGCCAGCAGTTTAGGACTAGCGGGGGCAGTTACCCAGTACTTC.

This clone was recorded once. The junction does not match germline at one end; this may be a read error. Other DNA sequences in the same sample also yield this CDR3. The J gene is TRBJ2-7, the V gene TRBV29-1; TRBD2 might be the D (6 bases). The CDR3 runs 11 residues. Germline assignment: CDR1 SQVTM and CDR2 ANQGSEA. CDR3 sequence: CSTSLAGLFFF. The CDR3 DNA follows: TGCAGTACGTCGTTGGCGGGACTCTTCTTTTTC.

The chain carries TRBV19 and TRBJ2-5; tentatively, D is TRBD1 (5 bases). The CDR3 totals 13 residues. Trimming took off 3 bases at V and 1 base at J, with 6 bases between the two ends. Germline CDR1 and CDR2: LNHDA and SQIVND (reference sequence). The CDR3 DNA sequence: TGTGCCAGTAGTATCAGGGTCCAAGAGACCCAGTACTTC. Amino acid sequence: CASSIRVQETQYF.

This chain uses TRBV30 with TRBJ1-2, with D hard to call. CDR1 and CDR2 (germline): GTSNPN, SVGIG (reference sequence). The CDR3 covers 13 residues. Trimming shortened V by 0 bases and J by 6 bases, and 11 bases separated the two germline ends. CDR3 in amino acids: CAWSVRTDNGYTF. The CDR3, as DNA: TGTGCCTGGAGTGTGAGAACAGACAATGGCTACACCTTC.

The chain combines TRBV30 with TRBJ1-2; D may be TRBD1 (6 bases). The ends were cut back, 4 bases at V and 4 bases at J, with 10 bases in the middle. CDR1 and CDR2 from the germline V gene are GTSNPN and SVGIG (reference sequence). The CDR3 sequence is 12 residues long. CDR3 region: CAWKGVGYGYTF. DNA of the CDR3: TGTGCCTGGAAGGGGGTGGGCTATGGCTACACCTTC. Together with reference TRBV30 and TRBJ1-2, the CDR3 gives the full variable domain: SQTIHQWPATLVQPVGSPLSLECTVEGTSNPNLYWYRQAAGRGLQLLFYSVGIGQISSEVPQNLSASRPQDRQFILSSKKLLLSDSGFYLCAWKGVGYGYTFGSGTRLTVV.

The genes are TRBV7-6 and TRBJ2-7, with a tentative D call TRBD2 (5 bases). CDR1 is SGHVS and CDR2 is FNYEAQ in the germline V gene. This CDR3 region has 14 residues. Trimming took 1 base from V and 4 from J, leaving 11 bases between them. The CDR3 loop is CASSLVEGRYEQYF. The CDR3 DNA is TGTGCCAGCAGCTTAGTGGAAGGGAGATACGAGCAGTACTTC.

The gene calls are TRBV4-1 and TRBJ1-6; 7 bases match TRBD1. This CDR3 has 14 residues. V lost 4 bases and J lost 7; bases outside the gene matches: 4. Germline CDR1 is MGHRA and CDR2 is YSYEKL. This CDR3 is CASSPDRRNSPLHF. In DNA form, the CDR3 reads TGCGCCAGCAGCCCGGACAGGAGGAATTCACCCCTCCACTTT.